The 9 T cell receptor beta chains presented below share a single source sample, sequenced in a study of cytomegalovirus exposure and HLA in healthy donors. With 60 Vbeta and 13 Jbeta primers, the PCR was carried out. Sequenced by immunoSEQ multiplex PCR; TCRdb stores in-frame clones only, minus some. The sample carries approximately 160,000 clones, roughly four fifths recorded once. Material: PBMCs. Receptors originate from a woman younger than 35 in good health and CMV-seronegative.

The V call is TRBV2, the J call TRBJ1-1; weak D call: TRBD1 (5 bases). V was cut by 5 bases and J by 3 bases, with 10 bases left in between. The CDR3 covers 13 residues. CDR1 SNHLY and CDR2 FYNNEI come from the germline V gene. CDR3 nucleotide sequence: TGTGCCAGCAGTTTTGACAGACACACTGAAGCTTTCTTT. Amino acids: CASSFDRHTEAFF. Full variable domain (rest looked up from reference TRBV2 and TRBJ1-1): EPEVTQTPSHQVTQMGQEVILRCVPISNHLYFYWYRQILGQKVEFLVSFYNNEISEKSEIFDDQFSVERPDGSNFTLKIRSTKLEDSAMYFCASSFDRHTEAFFGQGTRLTVV.

The V call is TRBV5-4, the J call TRBJ1-2, with 7 nucleotides matching TRBD1. The ends lost 5 bases at V and 4 bases at J; junction bases unmatched: 8. CDR3 length equals 14 residues. In germline, CDR1 is SGHNT, CDR2 YYREEE (reference sequence). CDR3 protein: CASSSQGVSYGYTF. CDR3 nucleotide sequence: TGTGCCAGCAGTTCGCAGGGGGTGAGCTATGGCTACACCTTC.

V and J are TRBV27 and TRBJ1-1, with D perhaps TRBD1 (5 bases). CDR1 is MNHEY and CDR2 is SMNVEV in the germline V gene (reference sequence). There are 13 residues in the CDR3. V shed 4 bases and J shed 11 bases, with 17 bases lying between them. DNA of the CDR3: TGTGCCAGCAGTTACGGGGGGGGTGGTGGGGCTTTCTTT. Its protein is CASSYGGGGGAFF.

The chain couples TRBV5-1 to TRBJ1-4; D may be TRBD1 (5 bases). The V gene lost 1 base and the J gene lost 6 bases, with 10 bases spanning the gap. This CDR3 has 14 residues. Germline-derived CDR1 and CDR2 are SGHRS and YFSETQ. In DNA, the CDR3 is TGCGCCAGCAGCTTGTCACAGACAGATGAAAAACTGTTTTTT. It translates to CASSLSQTDEKLFF.

CDR3 region: CSAQPGVGYTF. The CDR3 bases are TGCAGTGCCCAGCCGGGGGTAGGCTACACCTTC. This chain joins TRBV20-1 and TRBJ1-2; TRBD1 might be the D (5 bases). The CDR3 length is 11 residues. CDR1 and CDR2 (germline): DFQATT, SNEGSKA (reference sequence). With 6 bases removed from V and 8 bases from J, the gap between germline ends came to 13 bases.

This rearrangement joins TRBV28 to TRBJ1-1; D may be TRBD1 (6 bases). The CDR3 totals 15 residues. The V end was cut by 4 bases, the J end by 1 base, with 13 bases between. From germline, CDR1 is MDHEN and CDR2 SYDVKM. The chain's CDR3 is CASSSQGIKNTEAFF. CDR3 DNA: TGTGCCAGCAGTTCCCAGGGGATTAAGAACACTGAAGCTTTCTTT.

This chain connects TRBV7-8 to TRBJ2-7; tentatively, D is TRBD2 (7 bases). Trimming removed 5 bases from V and 6 bases from J, with 26 bases in between. Germline V gives CDR1 SGHVS, CDR2 FQNEAQ. The CDR3 loop spans 17 amino acids. The CDR3 region has the DNA TGTGCCAGCAGCCCAATAGGGGGGGGTTCGTGGACTGGCGAGCAGTACTTC. Its translation is CASSPIGGGSWTGEQYF.

The V gene is TRBV7-9, the J gene TRBJ2-5, with 8 bases identical to TRBD1. Germline V lookup: CDR1 SEHNR, CDR2 FQNEAQ (reference sequence). The CDR3 covers 14 residues. With V trimmed by 3 bases and J by 4 bases, 4 bases remained unmatched. The CDR3 nucleotides read TGTGCCAGCAGCTTGGACAGGGTAACAGAGACCCAGTACTTC. Translating gives CASSLDRVTETQYF.

The rearrangement uses TRBV7-3 and TRBJ1-1; D is perhaps TRBD1 (6 bases). The CDR3 length is 14 residues. The germline CDR1 and CDR2 sequences are SGHTA and FQGTGA. Trimming took 2 bases from V and 6 from J, leaving 13 bases between them. The CDR3: CASSLRGAFAEAFF. The CDR3 nucleotides are TGTGCCAGCAGCTTACGGGGGGCGTTCGCTGAAGCTTTCTTT.